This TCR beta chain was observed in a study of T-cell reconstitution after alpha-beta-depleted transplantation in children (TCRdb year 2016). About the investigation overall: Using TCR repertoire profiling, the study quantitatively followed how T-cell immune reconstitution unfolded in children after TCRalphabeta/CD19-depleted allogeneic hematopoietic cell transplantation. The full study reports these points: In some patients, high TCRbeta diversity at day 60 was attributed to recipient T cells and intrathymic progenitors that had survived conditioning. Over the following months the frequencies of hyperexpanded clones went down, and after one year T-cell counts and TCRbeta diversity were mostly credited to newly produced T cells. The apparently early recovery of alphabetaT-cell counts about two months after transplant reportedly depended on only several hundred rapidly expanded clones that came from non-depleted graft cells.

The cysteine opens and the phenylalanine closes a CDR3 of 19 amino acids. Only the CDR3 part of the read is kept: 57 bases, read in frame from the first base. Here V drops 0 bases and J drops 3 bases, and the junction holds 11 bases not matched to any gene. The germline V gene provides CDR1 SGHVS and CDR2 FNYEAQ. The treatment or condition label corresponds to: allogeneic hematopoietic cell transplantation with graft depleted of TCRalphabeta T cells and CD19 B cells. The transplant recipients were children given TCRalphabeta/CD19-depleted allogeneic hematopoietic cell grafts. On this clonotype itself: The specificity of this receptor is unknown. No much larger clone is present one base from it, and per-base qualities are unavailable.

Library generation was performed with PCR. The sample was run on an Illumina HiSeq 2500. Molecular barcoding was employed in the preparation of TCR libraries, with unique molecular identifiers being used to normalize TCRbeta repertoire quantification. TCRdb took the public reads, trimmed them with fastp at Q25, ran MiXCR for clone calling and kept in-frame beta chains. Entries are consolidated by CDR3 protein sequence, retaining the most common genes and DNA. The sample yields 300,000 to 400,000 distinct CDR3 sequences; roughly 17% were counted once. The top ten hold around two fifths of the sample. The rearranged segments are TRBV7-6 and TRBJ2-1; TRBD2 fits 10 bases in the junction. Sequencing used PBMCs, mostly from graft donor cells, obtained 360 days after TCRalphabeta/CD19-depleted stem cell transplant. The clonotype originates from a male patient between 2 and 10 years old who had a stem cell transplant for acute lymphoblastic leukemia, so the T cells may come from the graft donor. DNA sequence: TGTGCCAGCAGCTTAGCTCCTACCTTAAGCGGGAGGGTCTACAATGAGCAGTTCTTC. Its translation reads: CASSLAPTLSGRVYNEQFF.